The 18 T cell receptor beta chains below all came from one sample that was sequenced in a study of T cell responses to AZD1222 COVID-19 vaccine. The data were produced by immunoSEQ multiplex PCR, yet TCRdb's version contains in-frame clones alone and is incomplete. Counted here are 130,000 to 150,000 clones, around 88% occurring once; the ten biggest clones make up more than 13%. This material consisted of peripheral blood, taken on day 0 of AZD1222 vaccination. The receptors here all came from an adult in good health.

J is TRBJ2-2 and V is TRBV3-1 (or the pseudogene TRBV3-2), with 9 bases lining up with TRBD2. The CDR3 has 15 residues. With V trimmed by 6 bases and J by 6 bases, 8 bases remained unmatched. The germline V gene encodes CDR1 LGHDT and CDR2 YNNKEL (reference sequence). This CDR3 is CASRRGTSMSGELFF. CDR3 coding DNA: TGTGCCAGCAGAAGAGGGACTAGCATGTCCGGGGAGCTGTTTTTT.

CDR3 nucleotides: TGTGCCAGCAGCCCACCGGGACGGCCCTATGGCTACACCTTC. Residues: CASSPPGRPYGYTF. The V call is TRBV9, the J call TRBJ1-2; D may be TRBD1 (5 bases). This CDR3 has 14 residues. The germline gives CDR1 SGDLS, CDR2 YYNGEE. Trimming took 4 bases from V and 4 from J, leaving 14 bases between them.

The chain links TRBV30 to TRBJ2-3, with D unresolved. Trimming left V 0 bases short and J 0 bases short, with 13 bases between. Germline loops: CDR1 GTSNPN, CDR2 SVGIG (reference sequence). The CDR3 has 16 amino acids. CDR3 in amino acids: CAWSVLNSYSTDTQYF. DNA for the CDR3: TGTGCCTGGAGTGTACTTAACAGCTACAGCACAGATACGCAGTATTTT. The whole variable domain, filled in from reference TRBV30 and TRBJ2-3, reads SQTIHQWPATLVQPVGSPLSLECTVEGTSNPNLYWYRQAAGRGLQLLFYSVGIGQISSEVPQNLSASRPQDRQFILSSKKLLLSDSGFYLCAWSVLNSYSTDTQYFGPGTRLTVL.

This rearrangement joins TRBV7-3 to TRBJ1-6; TRBD1 might be the D (5 bases). V was pared by 5 bases and J by 4 bases, with 9 bases between. CDR1 is SGHTA and CDR2 is FQGTGA in the germline V gene. The CDR3 covers 14 residues. CDR3 in amino acids: CASSVAGYNSPLHF. CDR3 DNA sequence: TGTGCCAGCAGCGTTGCAGGGTATAATTCACCCCTCCACTTT.

The chain combines TRBV5-4 with TRBJ1-3, with 7 bases identical to TRBD1. V lost 4 bases to trimming and J lost 1 base; unmatched junction nucleotides: 2. The CDR3 has 14 residues. Germline values: CDR1 SGHNT, CDR2 YYREEE (reference sequence). CDR3 in DNA: TGTGCCAGCAGCACGGGACAGTCTGGAAACACCATATATTTT. It codes for CASSTGQSGNTIYF. The full variable domain, with the rest looked up from reference TRBV5-4 and TRBJ1-3, is ETGVTQSPTHLIKTRGQQVTLRCSSQSGHNTVSWYQQALGQGPQFIFQYYREEENGRGNFPPRFSGLQFPNYSSELNVNALELDDSALYLCASSTGQSGNTIYFGEGSWLTVV.

V is TRBV2 and J is TRBJ1-5; D call uncertain. V was cut by 3 bases and J by 0 bases, with 9 bases left in between. Germline CDR1 and CDR2: SNHLY and FYNNEI. This CDR3 spans 15 amino acids. The CDR3 reads CASSDGRGSNQPQHF. The CDR3 region has the DNA TGTGCCAGCAGTGATGGGCGGGGTAGCAATCAGCCCCAGCATTTT.

This clone occurred a few times. This chain links TRBV5-1 with TRBJ1-4; D ambiguous. The V and J ends lost 4 bases and 4 bases respectively, with 17 bases between them. The CDR3 covers 16 residues. In germline, CDR1 is SGHRS, CDR2 YFSETQ. The CDR3 spells CASSDLDASNNEKLFF. In DNA form, the CDR3 reads TGCGCCAGCAGCGACCTGGACGCTTCCAATAATGAAAAACTGTTTTTT.

This sequence joins TRBV2 and TRBJ1-3; D is unclear. V was cut by 10 bases and J by 0 bases, with 10 bases left in between. The CDR3 spans 13 residues. The germline CDR1 and CDR2 sequences are SNHLY and FYNNEI. CDR3 region: CAKRLFSGNTIYF. The CDR3 region has the DNA TGTGCCAAGCGACTCTTCTCTGGAAACACCATATATTTT.

V and J are TRBV28 and TRBJ1-5; D possibly corresponds to TRBD1 (6 bases). Between the trimmed V and J ends, which lost 8 bases and 6 bases, there was a span of 17 bases. This CDR3 has 14 residues. In germline, CDR1 is MDHEN, CDR2 SYDVKM. The CDR3 protein is CASASGGEGQPQHF. CDR3 sequence (DNA): TGTGCCAGCGCGAGCGGGGGCGAGGGTCAGCCCCAGCATTTT. Based on the CDR3 plus reference TRBV28 and TRBJ1-5, the full variable domain is DVKVTQSSRYLVKRTGEKVFLECVQDMDHENMFWYRQDPGLGLRLIYFSYDVKMKEKGDIPEGYSVSREKKERFSLILESASTNQTSMYLCASASGGEGQPQHFGDGTRLSIL.

The CDR3 DNA reads as TGTGCCTGGAGTGTAGGTGGGGACTATGGCTACACCTTC. It translates to CAWSVGGDYGYTF. V gene TRBV30 combines with J gene TRBJ1-2; D is undetermined. The V end lost 0 bases, the J end lost 3 bases, and 8 bases lay between the germline ends. Looked up from germline, CDR1 is GTSNPN and CDR2 is SVGIG (reference sequence). CDR3 length equals 13 residues.

The chain carries TRBV14 and TRBJ2-7, with D possibly TRBD1 on 6 matching bases. V lost 0 bases, J lost 1 base, and 16 bases lay in between. The CDR3 sequence is 17 residues long. Germline V gives CDR1 SGHDN, CDR2 FVKESK. The CDR3 spells CASSQETRTAASYEQYF. DNA of the CDR3: TGTGCCAGCAGCCAAGAAACCCGGACAGCGGCGTCCTACGAGCAGTACTTC.

This clone has only one observation. The V call is TRBV27, the J call TRBJ1-4; D may be TRBD1 (6 bases). The CDR3 totals 15 residues. Germline loops: CDR1 MNHEY, CDR2 SMNVEV (reference sequence). V was cut by 2 bases and J by 5 bases, with 12 bases left in between. The CDR3 DNA sequence: TGTGCCAGCAGTTTAAGGAGGACAGAGAATGAAAAACTGTTTTTT. It is translated as CASSLRRTENEKLFF.

J is TRBJ1-1 and V is TRBV2; D is unclear. This CDR3 is built from 14 residues. Germline V gene sequence: CDR1 SNHLY, CDR2 FYNNEI. V was trimmed by 2 bases and J by 2 bases, leaving 9 bases between them. The CDR3 loop reads CASSETRLNTEAFF. The DNA for the CDR3 is TGTGCCAGCAGTGAAACCAGACTTAACACTGAAGCTTTCTTT.

The chain combines TRBV27 with TRBJ1-3; D is ambiguous. The V and J ends lost 0 bases and 0 bases respectively, with 6 bases between them. This CDR3 is built from 15 residues. Germline V CDR1 and CDR2: MNHEY, SMNVEV (reference sequence). CDR3 coding DNA: TGTGCCAGCAGTTTATCAGGGATCTCTGGAAACACCATATATTTT. This encodes CASSLSGISGNTIYF.

V is TRBV7-2 and J is TRBJ2-7, with 8 bases that match TRBD1. There are 15 residues in the CDR3. Germline V CDR1 and CDR2: SGHTA, FQGNSA. The trim removed 3 bases at V and 3 bases at J, leaving 7 bases unmatched. The CDR3 loop is CASSLRGDRSYEQYF. In DNA form, the CDR3 reads TGTGCCAGCAGCTTGCGCGGGGACAGGAGCTACGAGCAGTACTTC.

The CDR3 coding sequence is TGTGCCAGCTCCCCCGCTGGGTTTCCGTACGAGCAGTACTTC. This encodes CASSPAGFPYEQYF. The chain carries TRBV18 and TRBJ2-7; no definite D call. The V gene lost 6 bases and the J gene lost 4 bases, with 16 bases spanning the gap. This CDR3 comprises 14 residues. Germline CDR1 reads KGHSH; CDR2 reads LQKENI.

The chain links TRBV2 to TRBJ2-5, with D possibly TRBD1 on 5 matching bases. Germline CDR1 SNHLY, CDR2 FYNNEI. The CDR3 is 14 residues long. The ends were cut back, 3 bases at V and 2 bases at J, with 10 bases in the middle. This chain's CDR3 is CASSDQQEQETQYF. The DNA of the CDR3 is TGTGCCAGCAGTGACCAACAGGAACAAGAGACCCAGTACTTC.

Only one count was recorded for this clone. This chain uses TRBV6-5 with TRBJ1-1, with D maybe TRBD1 (6 bases). The CDR3 has 14 residues. In germline, CDR1 is MNHEY, CDR2 SVGAGI. V was cut by 5 bases and J by 5 bases, with 15 bases left in between. CDR3 loop: CASSPGWTVTEAFF. The CDR3 DNA reads as TGTGCCAGCAGTCCCGGTTGGACAGTTACTGAAGCTTTCTTT.